Following are 26 T cell receptor beta chains from one sample sequenced in a study of early T cells in non-severe SARS-CoV-2 infection. TCRdb processed the 5' RACE reads anew with MiXCR; each CDR3 protein has one entry. The sample lists 50,000 to 65,000 distinct CDR3 sequences; roughly 12% were seen once. Sequenced here: whole blood, sampled at baseline. These TCRs come from an adult who was a healthcare worker with PCR-confirmed SARS-CoV-2 infection or an uninfected control (not recorded which).

About this clonotype: This may stem from a read error, because a much larger clone lies one nucleotide away. The CDR3 here is CASSEAGELFF. The CDR3 nucleotides read TGTGCCAGCAGTGAAGCCGGGGAGCTGTTTTTT. The rearrangement links TRBV2 to TRBJ2-2; no reliable D call. In germline, CDR1 is SNHLY, CDR2 FYNNEI. The CDR3 covers 11 residues. Trimming shortened V by 0 bases and J by 7 bases, and 0 bases separated the two germline ends.

Only a few counts were recorded for this clonotype. The chain joins TRBV11-2 to TRBJ1-5; D is undetermined. The ends were cut back, 3 bases at V and 4 bases at J, with 7 bases in the middle. Germline CDR1 reads SGHAT; CDR2 reads FQNNGV. There are 13 residues in the CDR3. Here the CDR3 reads CASSLQGNQPQHF. CDR3 sequence (DNA): TGTGCCAGCAGCTTGCAAGGAAATCAGCCCCAGCATTTT.

This clonotype was counted only a few times. The CDR3 DNA sequence: TGTGCCAGCAGCTTAGTTATAGGGTTGGACACAAAGACCGGCGCCTACGAGCAGTACTTC. It encodes CASSLVIGLDTKTGAYEQYF. The chain recombines TRBV7-8 with TRBJ2-7; maybe TRBD1 (5 bases). CDR1 is SGHVS and CDR2 is FQNEAQ in the germline V gene. The CDR3 covers 20 residues. The V gene lost 1 base and the J gene lost 2 bases, with 27 bases spanning the gap.

This clonotype has a count of ten or more. The genes are TRBV11-2 and TRBJ2-7; D is undetermined. The CDR3 runs to 11 residues. From germline, CDR1 is SGHAT and CDR2 FQNNGV. Trimming pared 5 bases from V and 6 bases from J, leaving 8 bases between. The CDR3 coding sequence is TGTGCCAGCAGCCCCTTCCGCGAGCAGTACTTC. Translated, it gives CASSPFREQYF.

The genes are TRBV7-9 and TRBJ2-3; maybe TRBD1 (6 bases). This CDR3 contains 14 residues. The germline CDR1 and CDR2 sequences are SEHNR and FQNEAQ (reference sequence). Trimming removed 1 base at V and 2 bases at J, with 7 bases between. The CDR3 nucleotides read TGTGCCAGCAGCTTAGAGGGGGACACAGATACGCAGTATTTT. Residues: CASSLEGDTDTQYF.

The chain recombines TRBV7-2 with TRBJ2-2, with D maybe TRBD2 (6 bases). The germline V gene encodes CDR1 SGHTA and CDR2 FQGNSA. CDR3 size: 16 residues. V was trimmed by 1 base and J by 2 bases, leaving 11 bases between them. The CDR3 protein is CASSLEASVNTGELFF. CDR3 coding DNA: TGTGCCAGCAGCTTAGAGGCTAGCGTTAACACCGGGGAGCTGTTTTTT. The whole variable domain, remainder taken from reference TRBV7-2 and TRBJ2-2, is GAGVSQSPSNKVTEKGKDVELRCDPISGHTALYWYRQSLGQGLEFLIYFQGNSAPDKSGLPSDRFSAERTGGSVSTLTIQRTQQEDSAVYLCASSLEASVNTGELFFGEGSRLTVL.

CDR3 nucleotides: TGTGCCAGCAGCGATATATTAGCGGAGCAGTTCTTC. Protein product: CASSDILAEQFF. The rearrangement joins TRBV7-2 to TRBJ2-1, with a tentative D call TRBD2 (5 bases). Germline loops: CDR1 SGHTA, CDR2 FQGNSA. V was shortened by 5 bases and J by 10 bases, with 12 bases between the two germline ends. The CDR3 runs to 12 residues.

The gene calls are TRBV5-1 and TRBJ2-3, with unresolved D. The V gene lost 4 bases and the J gene lost 5 bases, with 8 bases spanning the gap. CDR1 is SGHRS, CDR2 YFSETQ, per germline. CDR3 length: 12 residues. CDR3 nucleotides: TGCGCCAGCAGCAAGGACCAAGATACGCAGTATTTT. Residues: CASSKDQDTQYF.

This clonotype was seen many times. The chain has TRBV20-1 and TRBJ2-7; TRBD1 is a possible D gene (6 bases). This CDR3 has 15 residues. Deletions cut 0 bases from V and 4 bases from J, with 16 bases between. CDR1 is DFQATT, CDR2 SNEGSKA, per germline (reference sequence). The DNA of the CDR3 is TGCAGTGCTAGAGATAGTTGGCAGGGGCGGTACGAGCAGTACTTC. Its protein is CSARDSWQGRYEQYF.

This clonotype has at least ten counts. J is TRBJ1-1 and V is TRBV7-8; no clear D gene. V was pared by 4 bases and J by 5 bases, with 20 bases between. The CDR3 runs to 16 residues. Germline V gene lookup returns CDR1 SGHVS and CDR2 FQNEAQ. CDR3 coding DNA: TGTGCCAGCAGCTCCCGCGAGGTGGTTTGGGGTACTGAAGCTTTCTTT. Protein: CASSSREVVWGTEAFF.

This clonotype was detected a few times. The rearrangement joins TRBV10-3 to TRBJ1-1; 9 bases fit TRBD1. The length of the CDR3 is 17 residues. The germline V gene has CDR1 ENHRY and CDR2 SYGVKD. Trimming at V came to 11 bases and at J to 4 bases, leaving 20 bases not matched to a gene. The CDR3 reads CAPKDRDRVSRGTEAFF. The CDR3 nucleotides are TGTGCCCCCAAGGATCGGGACAGGGTCTCTAGGGGCACTGAAGCTTTCTTT.

This clonotype has at least ten counts. This chain joins TRBV10-3 and TRBJ2-3, with 10 bases fitting TRBD2. In germline, CDR1 is ENHRY, CDR2 SYGVKD. The CDR3 is 14 amino acids. The V segment lost 8 bases and the J segment 1 base; nucleotides outside the gene matches: 3. CDR3 in DNA: TGTGCCATCCGAAGCGGGGGGGGCACAGATACGCAGTATTTT. This gives the protein CAIRSGGGTDTQYF.

The sample holds a few counts of this clonotype. The rearrangement uses TRBV6-1 and TRBJ2-2, with D unclear. The CDR3 loop spans 13 amino acids. The V and J ends lost 6 bases and 4 bases respectively, with 9 bases between them. Germline V gives CDR1 MNHNS, CDR2 SASEGT. CDR3 sequence reads: CASRGTGTGELFF. For the CDR3, the DNA is TGTGCCAGCAGGGGCACTGGCACCGGGGAGCTGTTTTTT.

This clonotype came up many times. The chain links TRBV29-1 to TRBJ2-1; 8 bases are shared with TRBD1. The germline V gene has CDR1 SQVTM and CDR2 ANQGSEA. The CDR3 loop spans 12 amino acids. V shed 8 bases, J shed 10 bases, and the junction held 10 bases outside the gene matches. CDR3 nucleotides: TGCAGCATCAGACAGGGGTGGGTGGAGCAGTTCTTC. Its translation: CSIRQGWVEQFF.

This clonotype was seen repeatedly, ten times or more. The rearrangement uses TRBV5-1 and TRBJ2-3; 8 nucleotides agree with TRBD2. This CDR3 is built from 15 residues. The V gene end was trimmed by 4 bases and the J gene end by 6 bases; junction bases not matched to a gene: 10. The germline V gene encodes CDR1 SGHRS and CDR2 YFSETQ. The CDR3 nucleotides read TGCGCCAGCAGCCCTCCGGGGGGGCCGGGGGATACGCAGTATTTT. Its protein product is CASSPPGGPGDTQYF.

The genes are TRBV19 and TRBJ2-5, with TRBD1 matching 9 bases. V was pared by 5 bases and J by 5 bases, with 9 bases of the junction left unmatched. The CDR3 has 15 amino acids. CDR1 and CDR2 (germline): LNHDA, SQIVND (reference sequence). CDR3 sequence: CASSGPQGARETQYF. CDR3 DNA sequence: TGTGCCAGTAGTGGACCACAGGGGGCGCGTGAGACCCAGTACTTC.

This clonotype was seen a handful of times. This CDR3 reads CAWDRGQGAGELFF. As DNA, the CDR3 is TGTGCCTGGGACAGGGGGCAGGGCGCCGGGGAGCTGTTTTTT. The chain recombines TRBV30 with TRBJ2-2; 10 nucleotides line up with TRBD1. After removal of 5 bases from V and 6 bases from J, the junction contained 6 bases not matched to a gene. The length of the CDR3 is 14 residues. Germline lookup yields CDR1 GTSNPN and CDR2 SVGIG (reference sequence).

The chain combines TRBV29-1 with TRBJ2-5; D ambiguous. Germline values: CDR1 SQVTM, CDR2 ANQGSEA. The CDR3 consists of 11 residues. V shed 5 bases and J shed 3 bases, with 7 bases lying between them. The CDR3 DNA sequence: TGCAGCGTTCTAATGGAAGAGACCCAGTACTTC. Translation: CSVLMEETQYF.

This clonotype came up a few times. This chain uses TRBV7-9 with TRBJ1-1; possible D gene TRBD1, 6 bases. V was clipped by 3 bases and J by 1 base, with 9 bases between them. The CDR3 contains 14 residues. The V gene's germline CDR1 is SEHNR and CDR2 FQNEAQ (reference sequence). CDR3 sequence: CASSFGQRNTEAFF. The CDR3 DNA reads TGTGCCAGCAGCTTTGGACAGAGGAACACTGAAGCTTTCTTT.

This chain uses TRBV4-1 with TRBJ2-2, with D unresolved. There are 15 residues in the CDR3. Germline lookup yields CDR1 MGHRA and CDR2 YSYEKL. V was clipped by 1 base and J by 1 base, with 7 bases between them. CDR3 sequence: CASSQGVKNTGELFF. As DNA, the CDR3 is TGCGCCAGCAGCCAAGGGGTTAAGAACACCGGGGAGCTGTTTTTT.

This clonotype was seen only a few times. The chain links TRBV4-3 to TRBJ1-2, with D perhaps TRBD1 (6 bases). CDR3 length: 15 amino acids. Germline lookup yields CDR1 LGHNA and CDR2 YSLEER. Trimming removed 0 bases from V and 4 bases from J, with 12 bases in between. The CDR3 loop is CASSQEGGRFYGYTF. As DNA, the CDR3 is TGCGCCAGCAGCCAAGAGGGGGGCAGGTTCTATGGCTACACCTTC.

The V gene is TRBV12-3 or TRBV12-4, the J gene TRBJ1-1; no definite D call. CDR3 size: 13 residues. V was shortened by 3 bases and J by 5 bases, with 10 bases between the two germline ends. DNA of the CDR3: TGTGCCAGCAGTTTTGACGGTGGAACTGAAGCTTTCTTT. It specifies CASSFDGGTEAFF.

In this sample, this clonotype turned up many times. CDR3 bases: TGCAGCGTCATCGGGACAGACTCCTACAATGAGCAGTTCTTC. Translated, it gives CSVIGTDSYNEQFF. The V gene is TRBV29-1, the J gene TRBJ2-1; 7 nucleotides match TRBD1. The V and J ends lost 6 bases and 0 bases, in that order; junction bases with no gene match: 5. This CDR3 is built from 14 residues. Germline V gene data show CDR1 as SQVTM and CDR2 as ANQGSEA.

This clonotype showed up many times. V gene TRBV12-5 combines with J gene TRBJ2-3; D is undetermined. The CDR3 runs to 18 residues. Trimming stripped 1 base from V and 5 bases from J, with 22 bases between. CDR1 and CDR2 (germline): LGHNT, FRNRAP. The CDR3 protein is CASGLARFWATRGDTQYF. CDR3 nucleotides: TGTGCTAGTGGTTTGGCCCGCTTTTGGGCCACCCGCGGAGATACGCAGTATTTT.

This clonotype was recorded at least ten times. The chain joins TRBV7-9 to TRBJ2-3; 13 positions match TRBD2. Per germline, CDR1 SEHNR and CDR2 FQNEAQ (reference sequence). This CDR3 region has 15 residues. The junction had 3 bases not matched to a gene; V was cut back by 4 bases and J by 5 bases. This chain's CDR3 is CASSSTSGRQDTQYF. The CDR3, as DNA: TGTGCCAGCAGCTCGACTAGCGGGAGGCAAGATACGCAGTATTTT.

There are a few counts of this clonotype. The V and J genes are TRBV18 and TRBJ2-7, with 12 nucleotides matching TRBD1. V lost 6 bases and J lost 7; bases outside the gene matches: 10. From germline, CDR1 is KGHSH and CDR2 LQKENI. The CDR3 has 15 residues. The CDR3 reads CASSRRDRGPGEQYF. CDR3 nucleotides: TGTGCCAGCTCTCGCCGGGACAGGGGGCCGGGGGAGCAGTACTTC.